The source of this TCR beta chain is a study of T cells in Graves' hyperthyroidism and ophthalmopathy. Study outcomes and limitations: Ophthalmopathy prediction by the model preceded onset by a median about 6.8 months. Most thyroid clonotypes that were expanded above 0.001 also turned up in blood.

Diagnoses were made from clinical symptoms, serum measures (thyroxine and TRAb), thyroid ultrasound and orbital computed tomography. Fresh peripheral blood, approximately 9.7 ml, was the source of the PBMCs. This clonotype was seen repeatedly, ten times or more. Its specificity is not known. The junction differs from germline at one of its ends, possibly a read error. The length of the CDR3 is 13 residues. Germline CDR1 is SNHLY and CDR2 is FYNNEI. Amplified regions were TCR beta CDR3 sequences from RNA transcripts. When the TCR CDR3 underwent first-round RT-PCR, the HTBI primer set was used. One entry per CDR3 protein results from TCRdb running MiXCR on the multiplex PCR reads. The data hold 300,000 to 450,000 distinct CDR3 sequences, with 20% to 30% observed a single time.

This receptor was identified in a man aged 50-60 years with Graves' hyperthyroidism. This chain joins TRBV2 and TRBJ2-3; D not certain. Sequenced material: blood. The CDR3 region has the DNA TGTGCCAGCAGGGAAGACCAATCAGATACGCAGTATTTT. Its protein is CASREDQSDTQYF.